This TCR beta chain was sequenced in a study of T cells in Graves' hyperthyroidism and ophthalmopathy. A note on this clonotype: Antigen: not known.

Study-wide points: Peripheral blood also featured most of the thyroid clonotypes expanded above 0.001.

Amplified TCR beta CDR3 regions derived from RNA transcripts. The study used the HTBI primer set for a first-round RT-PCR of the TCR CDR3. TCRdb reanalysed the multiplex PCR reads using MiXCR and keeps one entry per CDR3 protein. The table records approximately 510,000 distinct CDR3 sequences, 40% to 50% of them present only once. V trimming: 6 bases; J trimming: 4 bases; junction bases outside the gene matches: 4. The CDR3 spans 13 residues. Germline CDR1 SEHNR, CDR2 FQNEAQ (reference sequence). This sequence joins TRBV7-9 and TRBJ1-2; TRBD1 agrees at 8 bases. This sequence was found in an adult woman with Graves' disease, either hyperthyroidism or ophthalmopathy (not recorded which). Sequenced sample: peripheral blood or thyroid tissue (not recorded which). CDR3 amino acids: CASRYQGAYGYTF. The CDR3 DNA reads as TGTGCCAGCAGATACCAGGGGGCCTATGGCTACACCTTC. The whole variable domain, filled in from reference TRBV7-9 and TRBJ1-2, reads DTGVSQNPRHKITKRGQNVTFRCDPISEHNRLYWYRQTLGQGPEFLTYFQNEAQLEKSRLLSDRFSAERPKGSFSTLEIQRTEQGDSAMYLCASRYQGAYGYTFGSGTRLTVV.